This is a list of T cell receptor beta chains from one sample in a study of shared clonotypes between healthy human individuals. The assay was immunoSEQ multiplex PCR, and TCRdb's table has in-frame clones only and misses some. The table shows over 1.5 million clones, with 95% to 99% occurring only once. The sample consisted of naive CD4+ T cells sorted from blood. The receptors were sampled from a young man in good health. Both conserved end residues are part of each CDR3. Each record gives: D gene, CDR3 length, V gene, clone size, J gene, CDR3 protein, CDR3 DNA. D genes are given only for firm matches. The size of a clone is reported for some rows only, either as once, few or many, or as a class for expanded clones.

.	16	TRBV28	.	TRBJ2-1	CASSPGGSGARDEQFF	TGTGCCAGCAGCCCAGGGGGGAGCGGGGCAAGGGATGAGCAGTTCTTC
.	13	TRBV6-5	.	TRBJ2-7	CASSDERSYEQYF	TGTGCCAGCAGTGACGAGAGGTCCTACGAGCAGTACTTC
TRBD1	15	TRBV7-8	.	TRBJ1-4	CASSLSGTGYEKLFF	TGTGCCAGCAGCTTATCCGGGACAGGGTATGAAAAACTGTTTTTT
.	13	TRBV7-3	.	TRBJ2-1	CASSLQLAHEQFF	TGTGCCAGCAGCTTACAACTAGCTCATGAGCAGTTCTTC
TRBD1	18	TRBV7-6	.	TRBJ1-2	CASSPNRDRGLANYGYTF	TGTGCCAGCAGCCCAAACCGGGACAGGGGATTAGCTAACTATGGCTACACCTTC
.	19	TRBV4-2	.	TRBJ2-1	CASSQAGQGVAGVRNEQFF	TGTGCCAGCAGCCAAGCTGGACAGGGGGTAGCGGGAGTCCGCAATGAGCAGTTCTTC
.	14	TRBV5-4	.	TRBJ1-1	CASSLAGGNTEAFF	TGTGCCAGCAGCTTGGCCGGGGGGAACACTGAAGCTTTCTTT
TRBD2	15	TRBV28	.	TRBJ2-2	CASSLAGVDTGELFF	TGTGCCAGCAGTTTAGCGGGAGTGGACACCGGGGAGCTGTTTTTT
.	15	TRBV9	.	TRBJ1-4	CASSGERALGEKLFF	TGTGCCAGCAGCGGGGAAAGGGCTCTGGGAGAAAAACTGTTTTTT
.	15	TRBV7-9	.	TRBJ2-1	CASSPGGGIYNEQFF	TGTGCCAGCAGCCCTGGGGGCGGGATCTACAATGAGCAGTTCTTC
TRBD2	17	TRBV29-1	once	TRBJ2-3	CSVVPPSGSFLTDTQYF	TGCAGCGTTGTTCCCCCTAGCGGGAGTTTTCTCACAGATACGCAGTATTTT
.	12	TRBV14	.	TRBJ1-1	CASNIRGTEAFF	TGTGCCAGCAACATAAGGGGCACTGAAGCTTTCTTT
.	14	TRBV5-5	.	TRBJ2-5	CASSLPGLQETQYF	TGTGCCAGCAGCTTGCCGGGACTGCAAGAGACCCAGTACTTC
.	14	TRBV28	.	TRBJ2-7	CASSSPVPAYEQYF	TGTGCCAGCAGTTCCCCTGTGCCTGCCTACGAGCAGTACTTC
.	15	TRBV11-2	.	TRBJ2-3	CASSPRAFTEDTQYF	TGTGCCAGCAGCCCTCGGGCCTTCACGGAAGATACGCAGTATTTT
.	14	TRBV25-1	.	TRBJ2-1	CASSRTRDYNEQFF	TGTGCCAGCAGCAGGACCCGGGACTACAATGAGCAGTTCTTC
.	14	TRBV5-5	.	TRBJ2-3	CASSLGGAGDTQYF	TGTGCCAGCAGCTTGGGTGGGGCCGGAGATACGCAGTATTTT
TRBD2	15	TRBV14	.	TRBJ2-1	CASSPSGLAGYEQFF	TGTGCCAGCAGCCCTAGTGGGCTAGCGGGATATGAGCAGTTCTTC
TRBD2	14	TRBV2	.	TRBJ2-2	CASSEGLGDGELFF	TGTGCCAGCAGTGAGGGACTAGGGGACGGGGAGCTGTTTTTT
TRBD2	16	TRBV5-1	.	TRBJ2-1	CASSRLAGGSYNEQFF	TGCGCCAGCAGCAGATTAGCGGGAGGCTCCTACAATGAGCAGTTCTTC
TRBD1	15	TRBV5-1	.	TRBJ2-1	CASSWRDRGTEEQFF	TGCGCCAGCAGCTGGCGGGACAGGGGTACGGAGGAGCAGTTCTTC
.	15	TRBV30	.	TRBJ1-5	CAWSVRRGGNQPQHF	TGTGCCTGGAGTGTACGTAGGGGGGGCAATCAGCCCCAGCATTTT
TRBD1	16	TRBV28	.	TRBJ1-3	CASRRNRGSLGNTIYF	TGTGCCAGCAGGCGGAACAGGGGAAGTCTTGGAAACACCATATATTTT
TRBD1	16	TRBV6-4	.	TRBJ2-3	CASSDSGTAGPDTQYF	TGTGCCAGCAGTGACAGTGGGACAGCCGGACCGGATACGCAGTATTTT
.	13	TRBV28	.	TRBJ2-7	CASSLIGDYEQYF	TGTGCCAGCAGTTTAATCGGAGATTACGAGCAGTACTTC
.	13	TRBV5-1	.	TRBJ2-1	CASSQDGDNEQFF	TGCGCCAGCAGCCAAGACGGGGACAATGAGCAGTTCTTC
.	13	TRBV7-3	.	TRBJ1-1	CASSLGDRAEAFF	TGTGCCAGCAGCTTAGGGGATAGAGCTGAAGCTTTCTTT
.	14	TRBV7-8	.	TRBJ2-5	CASSLGNFQETQYF	TGTGCCAGCAGCTTAGGTAACTTTCAAGAGACCCAGTACTTC
TRBD1	12	TRBV5-4	.	TRBJ2-1	CASSLDRNEQFF	TGTGCCAGCAGCCTGGACAGGAATGAGCAGTTCTTC
.	14	TRBV29-1	.	TRBJ1-1	CSVEGVASDTEAFF	TGCAGCGTTGAGGGGGTGGCATCGGACACTGAAGCTTTCTTT
.	15	TRBV10-3	.	TRBJ1-2	CAITSAPESNYGYTF	TGTGCCATCACTTCGGCCCCTGAGTCTAACTATGGCTACACCTTC
.	13	TRBV6-4	.	TRBJ1-5	CASSDSRNQPQHF	TGTGCCAGCAGTGACTCGAGGAATCAGCCCCAGCATTTT
.	15	TRBV7-3	.	TRBJ2-2	CASSFASQGTGELFF	TGTGCCAGCAGCTTCGCGTCTCAGGGGACCGGGGAGCTGTTTTTT
.	16	TRBV14	.	TRBJ2-2	CASSPTGTPNTGELFF	TGTGCCAGCAGCCCGACCGGGACACCGAACACCGGGGAGCTGTTTTTT
.	13	TRBV30	.	TRBJ1-1	CAWSKGDYTEAFF	TGTGCCTGGAGTAAGGGGGACTACACTGAAGCTTTCTTT
.	14	TRBV5-1	once	TRBJ2-7	CASSFIPEPHEQYF	TGCGCCAGCAGCTTCATCCCAGAACCCCACGAGCAGTACTTC
TRBD2	17	TRBV18	.	TRBJ2-1	CASSPRSGLAGDSEQFF	TGTGCCAGCTCACCAAGAAGCGGGCTAGCGGGAGACAGTGAGCAGTTCTTC
.	13	TRBV6-5	.	TRBJ2-7	CASSPTHAYEQYF	TGTGCCAGCAGCCCGACACATGCCTACGAGCAGTACTTC
TRBD2	13	TRBV29-1	.	TRBJ2-3	CSVPMVTSGTQYF	TGCAGCGTTCCAATGGTGACTAGCGGGACGCAGTATTTT
TRBD2	18	TRBV5-4	.	TRBJ2-2	CASSPAGGSGRPTGELFF	TGTGCCAGCAGCCCGGCCGGTGGTAGCGGGAGGCCCACCGGGGAGCTGTTTTTT
.	11	TRBV6-1	.	TRBJ2-4	CASSDLIYEYF	TGTGCCAGCAGTGACCTTATCTACGAGTACTTC
.	12	TRBV10-2	.	TRBJ2-3	CASSLGPGSQYF	TGCGCCAGCAGTTTGGGCCCCGGGTCGCAGTATTTT
.	12	TRBV11-2	.	TRBJ2-1	CASSLVRGNQFF	TGTGCCAGCAGCTTAGTCAGGGGCAATCAGTTCTTC
.	11	TRBV20-1	once	TRBJ1-2	CSARATYGYTF	TGCAGTGCTAGAGCGACCTATGGCTACACCTTC